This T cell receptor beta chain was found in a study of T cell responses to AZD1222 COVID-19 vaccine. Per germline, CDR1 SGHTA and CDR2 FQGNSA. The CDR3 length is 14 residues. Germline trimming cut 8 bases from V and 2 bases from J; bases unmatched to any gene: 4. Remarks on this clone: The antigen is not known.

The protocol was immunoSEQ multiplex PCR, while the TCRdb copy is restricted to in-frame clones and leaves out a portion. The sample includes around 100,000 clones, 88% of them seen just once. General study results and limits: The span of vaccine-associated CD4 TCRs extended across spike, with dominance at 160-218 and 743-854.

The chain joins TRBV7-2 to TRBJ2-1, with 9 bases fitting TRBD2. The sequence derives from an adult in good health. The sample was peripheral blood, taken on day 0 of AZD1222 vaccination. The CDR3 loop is CASAREGTYNEQFF. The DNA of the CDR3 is TGTGCCAGCGCGCGGGAGGGAACCTACAATGAGCAGTTCTTC.